This entry lists 25 T cell receptor beta chains sequenced from one sample in a study of blood T cell repertoires in COVID-19. Repertoires were generated with immunoSEQ multiplex PCR, while TCRdb's copy carries only in-frame clones and drops some. The table has roughly 200,000 clones, roughly four fifths seen once; the top ten hold approximately 4.4%. Specimen: peripheral blood. Receptors were obtained from a man in his forties or fifties with active or convalescent COVID-19.

The rearrangement links TRBV10-3 to TRBJ1-6, with D possibly being TRBD1 (6 bases). Trimming cost V 5 bases and J 0 bases, with 14 bases left between them. The germline V gene encodes CDR1 ENHRY and CDR2 SYGVKD. The CDR3 runs to 17 residues. CDR3 in DNA: TGTGCCATCAGTCGAACAGGGTCTAGCTCCTATAATTCACCCCTCCACTTT. Translated, it gives CAISRTGSSSYNSPLHF.

This chain connects TRBV5-1 to TRBJ1-1; 9 nucleotides agree with TRBD1. This CDR3 is built from 16 residues. CDR1 and CDR2 (germline): SGHRS, YFSETQ. V lost 0 bases, J lost 0 bases, and 3 bases stayed unmatched. The CDR3 region has the DNA TGCGCCAGCAGCTTGGGACAGGGGGTGATGAACACTGAAGCTTTCTTT. It translates to CASSLGQGVMNTEAFF. Together with reference TRBV5-1 and TRBJ1-1, the CDR3 gives the full variable domain: KAGVTQTPRYLIKTRGQQVTLSCSPISGHRSVSWYQQTPGQGLQFLFEYFSETQRNKGNFPGRFSGRQFSNSRSEMNVSTLELGDSALYLCASSLGQGVMNTEAFFGQGTRLTVV.

About this clone itself: Germline and junction disagree at one end, which may indicate a read error. This chain uses TRBV5-5 with TRBJ2-1, with D uncertain. The germline gives CDR1 SGHKS, CDR2 YYEKEE (reference sequence). The CDR3 sequence is 15 residues long. The CDR3 protein is CASSSTAVFPNGQFF. The CDR3 nucleotides read TGTGCCAGCAGCTCGACGGCGGTATTCCCCAATGGGCAGTTCTTC.

The rearrangement uses TRBV5-6 and TRBJ1-6; D is unclear. The CDR3 runs to 14 residues. The V end lost 4 bases, the J end lost 7 bases, and 12 bases lay between the germline ends. CDR1 is SGHDT and CDR2 is YYEEEE in the germline V gene. The CDR3 region is CASSKIWANSPLHF. The DNA of the CDR3 is TGTGCCAGCAGCAAGATATGGGCCAATTCACCCCTCCACTTT. Looking up the rest from reference TRBV5-6 and TRBJ1-6 gives the full variable domain: DAGVTQSPTHLIKTRGQQVTLRCSPKSGHDTVSWYQQALGQGPQFIFQYYEEEERQRGNFPDRFSGHQFPNYSSELNVNALLLGDSALYLCASSKIWANSPLHFGNGTRLTVT.

The CDR3 bases are TGTGCCAGCAGCCAAGATAGCCTGGGGGCCTATGGCTACACCTTC. It specifies CASSQDSLGAYGYTF. The chain recombines TRBV4-2 with TRBJ1-2; TRBD1 is a possible D gene (6 bases). The germline V gene encodes CDR1 LGHNA and CDR2 YNFKEQ. Deletions cut 0 bases from V and 4 bases from J, with 12 bases between. CDR3 length equals 15 residues.

The CDR3 DNA reads TGTGCCAGCAGCTTAGACAGGGGACTGAACACTGAAGCTTTCTTT. Its translation: CASSLDRGLNTEAFF. V usage is TRBV7-2 and J usage is TRBJ1-1; 7 nucleotides agree with TRBD1. After removal of 1 base from V and 0 bases from J, the junction contained 2 bases not matched to a gene. The CDR3 loop spans 15 amino acids. Germline CDR1 is SGHTA and CDR2 is FQGNSA.

The rearrangement uses TRBV5-8 and TRBJ2-7; D remains ambiguous. Germline V gives CDR1 SGHTS, CDR2 YDEGEE. The CDR3 has 12 amino acids. The germline V and J ends were trimmed by 0 bases and 7 bases, with 8 bases remaining between them. The CDR3 DNA follows: TGTGCCAGCAGCTTGGCTGGTAGTGAGCAGTACTTC. Its translation is CASSLAGSEQYF. The variable domain in full, with the rest retrieved from reference TRBV5-8 and TRBJ2-7, is EAGVTQSPTHLIKTRGQQATLRCSPISGHTSVYWYQQALGLGLQFLLWYDEGEERNRGNFPPRFSGRQFPNYSSELNVNALELEDSALYLCASSLAGSEQYFGPGTRLTVT.

Comments on this clone: Additional DNA sequences in this sample encode the identical CDR3. The chain uses TRBV7-3 and TRBJ2-3, with TRBD1 matching over 8 bases. V was pared by 5 bases and J by 3 bases, with 7 bases of the junction left unmatched. The CDR3 covers 15 residues. CDR1 and CDR2 from the germline V gene are SGHTA and FQGTGA. CDR3 sequence: CASSPDRGKTDTQYF. DNA of the CDR3: TGTGCCAGCAGCCCCGACAGGGGAAAAACAGATACGCAGTATTTT.

The DNA of the CDR3 is TGCGCCAGCAGCCGCTGGGGGGATCTGAACACCGGGGAGCTGTTTTTT. This gives the protein CASSRWGDLNTGELFF. This chain links TRBV4-1 with TRBJ2-2; D possibly corresponds to TRBD2 (6 bases). The V end was cut by 4 bases, the J end by 1 base, with 13 bases between. The CDR3 loop spans 16 amino acids. CDR1 is MGHRA and CDR2 is YSYEKL in the germline V gene.

The J gene is TRBJ2-1, the V gene TRBV7-2, with 8 nucleotides matching TRBD2. The CDR3 runs to 16 residues. Trimming removed 5 bases from V and 6 bases from J; junction bases left unmatched: 12. Germline V gene data show CDR1 as SGHTA and CDR2 as FQGNSA. The chain's CDR3 is CASSAQAGELGNEQFF. As DNA, the CDR3 is TGTGCCAGCAGCGCCCAAGCGGGGGAGCTGGGCAATGAGCAGTTCTTC.

The V call is TRBV29-1, the J call TRBJ1-4; 7 bases map to TRBD1. Trimming took 6 bases from V and 0 from J; bases not matched to a gene: 4. The CDR3 loop spans 14 amino acids. Looked up from germline, CDR1 is SQVTM and CDR2 is ANQGSEA. As DNA, the CDR3 is TGCAGCGTGGCTACAGGGGCAACTAATGAAAAACTGTTTTTT. Protein sequence: CSVATGATNEKLFF. Full variable domain (missing parts from reference TRBV29-1 and TRBJ1-4): SAVISQKPSRDICQRGTSLTIQCQVDSQVTMMFWYRQQPGQSLTLIATANQGSEATYESGFVIDKFPISRPNLTFSTLTVSNMSPEDSSIYLCSVATGATNEKLFFGSGTQLSVL.

The V gene is TRBV14, the J gene TRBJ2-7, with 11 bases matching TRBD2. The CDR3 spans 15 residues. V was pared by 1 base and J by 4 bases, with 3 bases of the junction left unmatched. The germline CDR1 and CDR2 sequences are SGHDN and FVKESK. CDR3 DNA: TGTGCCAGCAGCCAAGTTAGCGGGGGGGCTTACGAGCAGTACTTC. Encoded protein: CASSQVSGGAYEQYF.

The chain combines TRBV6-2 or TRBV6-3 with TRBJ1-5; 8 bases line up with TRBD1. CDR1 MNHEY and CDR2 SVGEGT come from the germline V gene. CDR3 size: 15 residues. The V segment lost 5 bases and the J segment 2 bases; nucleotides outside the gene matches: 5. CDR3 nucleotides: TGTGCCAGCAGTCCCCAGGGGGCGGGCAATCAGCCCCAGCATTTT. Amino acid sequence: CASSPQGAGNQPQHF.

The chain links TRBV10-2 to TRBJ1-1; the D gene is possibly TRBD1 (5 bases). Germline CDR1 reads WSHSY; CDR2 reads SAAADI. The CDR3 runs to 14 residues. The V end was cut by 8 bases, the J end by 2 bases, with 15 bases between. As DNA, the CDR3 is TGCGCCAGCTTCGGGAGGGGCAGAAACACTGAAGCTTTCTTT. Protein: CASFGRGRNTEAFF.

V usage is TRBV5-1 and J usage is TRBJ2-7, with 7 bases matching TRBD1. V lost 4 bases to trimming and J lost 0 bases; unmatched junction nucleotides: 13. The germline V gene has CDR1 SGHRS and CDR2 YFSETQ. This CDR3 is built from 17 residues. In nucleotides, the CDR3 is TGCGCCAGCAGCCCCGGGACAGCCACCCAGAGCTCCTACGAGCAGTACTTC. It yields the protein CASSPGTATQSSYEQYF.

The genes are TRBV27 and TRBJ1-1; unclear D gene. The CDR3 consists of 15 residues. V was pared by 4 bases and J by 0 bases, with 12 bases between. Germline V gene sequence: CDR1 MNHEY, CDR2 SMNVEV (reference sequence). The CDR3 DNA sequence: TGTGCCAGCAGTTCCAGGCCTCCTTTGAACACTGAAGCTTTCTTT. It specifies CASSSRPPLNTEAFF.

V and J are TRBV7-2 and TRBJ1-5, with D perhaps matching TRBD1 (5 bases). V was cut by 5 bases and J by 7 bases, with 12 bases left in between. The CDR3 totals 13 residues. Germline-derived CDR1 and CDR2 are SGHTA and FQGNSA. CDR3 nucleotide sequence: TGTGCCAGCAGCCCCCAAGCAGGGCAGCCCCAGCATTTT. Its protein product is CASSPQAGQPQHF. Full variable domain (remainder filled in from reference TRBV7-2 and TRBJ1-5): GAGVSQSPSNKVTEKGKDVELRCDPISGHTALYWYRQSLGQGLEFLIYFQGNSAPDKSGLPSDRFSAERTGGSVSTLTIQRTQQEDSAVYLCASSPQAGQPQHFGDGTRLSIL.

The chain is built from TRBV20-1 and TRBJ1-5; D remains unclear. This CDR3 spans 17 amino acids. In germline, CDR1 is DFQATT, CDR2 SNEGSKA (reference sequence). Trimming left V 3 bases short and J 0 bases short, with 18 bases between. This CDR3 reads CSASDFSRLYSNQPQHF. The DNA of the CDR3 is TGCAGTGCTAGTGACTTCTCAAGACTTTATAGCAATCAGCCCCAGCATTTT.

This clone came up a few times. This sequence joins TRBV5-8 and TRBJ2-1; TRBD2 matches at 12 bases. V lost 4 bases to trimming and J lost 9 bases; unmatched junction nucleotides: 14. The germline V gene encodes CDR1 SGHTS and CDR2 YDEGEE. This CDR3 contains 17 residues. The CDR3 DNA is TGTGCCAGCAGCCGAGACCTACTAGCGGGGGGAAGCGGTGAGCAGTTCTTC. It yields the protein CASSRDLLAGGSGEQFF. The whole variable domain, filled in from reference TRBV5-8 and TRBJ2-1, reads EAGVTQSPTHLIKTRGQQATLRCSPISGHTSVYWYQQALGLGLQFLLWYDEGEERNRGNFPPRFSGRQFPNYSSELNVNALELEDSALYLCASSRDLLAGGSGEQFFGPGTRLTVL.

This chain uses TRBV5-4 with TRBJ2-7; 8 bases are shared with TRBD1. V gave up 3 bases and J gave up 2 bases; unmatched junction bases: 10. The germline V gene has CDR1 SGHNT and CDR2 YYREEE (reference sequence). The CDR3 sequence is 16 residues long. The CDR3: CASSSAARTGTYEQYF. The CDR3 region has the DNA TGTGCCAGCAGCTCCGCCGCTCGGACAGGGACCTACGAGCAGTACTTC.

The rearrangement links TRBV30 to TRBJ1-4; 7 nucleotides line up with TRBD1. The germline CDR1 and CDR2 sequences are GTSNPN and SVGIG (reference sequence). CDR3 length equals 13 residues. The junction had 3 bases not matched to a gene; V was cut back by 3 bases and J by 5 bases. The DNA for the CDR3 is TGTGCCTGGAGACAGGGGAGAAATGAAAAACTGTTTTTT. Translating gives CAWRQGRNEKLFF.

J is TRBJ1-1 and V is TRBV2; D is possibly TRBD1 (5 bases). Germline CDR1 is SNHLY and CDR2 is FYNNEI. The CDR3 consists of 13 residues. Trimming took off 9 bases at V and 3 bases at J, with 14 bases between the two ends. Written as DNA, the CDR3 is TGTGCCAGTTTTCAGTGGGGGGACACTGAAGCTTTCTTT. Translation gives CASFQWGDTEAFF.

The rearrangement uses TRBV28 and TRBJ1-1, with D tentatively TRBD1 (5 bases). The V gene's germline CDR1 is MDHEN and CDR2 SYDVKM. The CDR3 totals 15 residues. With 3 bases removed from V and 0 bases from J, the gap between germline ends came to 11 bases. CDR3 protein: CASSLLLTVNTEAFF. DNA of the CDR3: TGTGCCAGCAGTTTGCTCCTGACAGTGAACACTGAAGCTTTCTTT.

The genes are TRBV30 and TRBJ1-2, with D possibly matching TRBD1 (5 bases). This CDR3 contains 11 residues. Germline V CDR1 and CDR2: GTSNPN, SVGIG (reference sequence). Trimming pared 6 bases from V and 7 bases from J, leaving 12 bases between. The CDR3 DNA reads TGTGCCTGTCGGGGGATGGCTGGCTACACCTTC. Its protein product is CACRGMAGYTF.

This clone was seen more than once but under ten times. This chain links TRBV5-1 with TRBJ1-1; D might be TRBD1 (6 bases). From germline, CDR1 is SGHRS and CDR2 YFSETQ. The V and J ends lost 7 bases and 5 bases respectively, with 15 bases between them. The CDR3 is made up of 13 amino acids. CDR3 amino acids: CASQGQGGTEAFF. The DNA of the CDR3 is TGCGCCAGCCAGGGGCAGGGAGGGACTGAAGCTTTCTTT.